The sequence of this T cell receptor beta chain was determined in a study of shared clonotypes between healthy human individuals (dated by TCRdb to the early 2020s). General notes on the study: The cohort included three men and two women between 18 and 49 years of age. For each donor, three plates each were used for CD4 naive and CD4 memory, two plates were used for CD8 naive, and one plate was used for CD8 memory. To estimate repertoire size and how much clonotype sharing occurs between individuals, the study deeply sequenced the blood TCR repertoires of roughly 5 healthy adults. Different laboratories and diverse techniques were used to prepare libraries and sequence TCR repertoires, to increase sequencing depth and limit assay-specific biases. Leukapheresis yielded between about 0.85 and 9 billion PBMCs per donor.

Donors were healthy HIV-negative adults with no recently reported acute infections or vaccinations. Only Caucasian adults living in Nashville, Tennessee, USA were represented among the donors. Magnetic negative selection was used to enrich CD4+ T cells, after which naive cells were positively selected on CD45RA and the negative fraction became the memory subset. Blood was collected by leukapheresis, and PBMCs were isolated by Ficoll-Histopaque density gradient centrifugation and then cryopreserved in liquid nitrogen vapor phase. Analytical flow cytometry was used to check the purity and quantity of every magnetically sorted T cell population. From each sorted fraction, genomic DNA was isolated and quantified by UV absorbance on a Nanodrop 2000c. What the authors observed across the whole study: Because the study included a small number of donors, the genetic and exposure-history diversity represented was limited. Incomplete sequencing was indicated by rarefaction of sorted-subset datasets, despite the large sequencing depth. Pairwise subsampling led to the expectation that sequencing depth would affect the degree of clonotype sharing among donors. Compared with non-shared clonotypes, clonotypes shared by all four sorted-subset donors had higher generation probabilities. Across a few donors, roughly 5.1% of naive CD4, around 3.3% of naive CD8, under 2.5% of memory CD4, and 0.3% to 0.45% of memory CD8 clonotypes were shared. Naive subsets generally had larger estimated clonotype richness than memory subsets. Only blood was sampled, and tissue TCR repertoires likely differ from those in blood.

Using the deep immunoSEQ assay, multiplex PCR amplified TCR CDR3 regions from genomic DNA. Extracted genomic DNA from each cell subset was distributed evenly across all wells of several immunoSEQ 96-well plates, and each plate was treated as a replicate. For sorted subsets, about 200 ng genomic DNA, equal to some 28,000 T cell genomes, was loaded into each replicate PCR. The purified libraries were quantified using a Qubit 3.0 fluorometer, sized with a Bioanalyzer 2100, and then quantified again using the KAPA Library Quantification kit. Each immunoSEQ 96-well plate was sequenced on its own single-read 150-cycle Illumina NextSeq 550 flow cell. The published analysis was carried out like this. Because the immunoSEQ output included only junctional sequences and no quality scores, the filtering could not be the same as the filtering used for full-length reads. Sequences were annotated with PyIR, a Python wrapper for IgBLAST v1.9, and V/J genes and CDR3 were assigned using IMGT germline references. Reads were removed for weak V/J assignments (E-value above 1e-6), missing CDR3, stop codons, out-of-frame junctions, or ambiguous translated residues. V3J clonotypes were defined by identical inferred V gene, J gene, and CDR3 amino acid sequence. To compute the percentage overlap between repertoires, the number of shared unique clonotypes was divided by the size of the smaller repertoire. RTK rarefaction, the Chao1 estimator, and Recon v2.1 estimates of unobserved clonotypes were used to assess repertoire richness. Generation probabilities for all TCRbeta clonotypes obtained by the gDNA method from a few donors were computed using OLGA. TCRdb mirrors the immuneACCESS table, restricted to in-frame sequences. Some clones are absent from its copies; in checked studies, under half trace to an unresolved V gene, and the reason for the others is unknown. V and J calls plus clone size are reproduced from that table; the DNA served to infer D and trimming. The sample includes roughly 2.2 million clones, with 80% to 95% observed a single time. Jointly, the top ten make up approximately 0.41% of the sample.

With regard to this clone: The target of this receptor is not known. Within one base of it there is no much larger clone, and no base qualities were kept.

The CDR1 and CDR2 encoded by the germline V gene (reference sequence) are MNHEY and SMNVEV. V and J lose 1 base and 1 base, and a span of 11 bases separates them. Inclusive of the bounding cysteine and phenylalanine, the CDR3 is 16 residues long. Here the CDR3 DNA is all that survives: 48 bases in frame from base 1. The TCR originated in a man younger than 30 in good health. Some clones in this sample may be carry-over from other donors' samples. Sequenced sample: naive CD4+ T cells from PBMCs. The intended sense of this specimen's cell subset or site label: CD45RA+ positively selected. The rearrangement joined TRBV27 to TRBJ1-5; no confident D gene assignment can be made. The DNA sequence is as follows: TGTGCCAGCAGTTTATGGGCGGAAGTGAGCAATCAGCCCCAGCATTTT. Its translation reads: CASSLWAEVSNQPQHF.